One and the same sample provided the 25 T cell receptor beta chains below, sequenced in a study of blood T cell repertoires in COVID-19. Some clones are missing from TCRdb's copy, which holds only in-frame ones; the method was immunoSEQ multiplex PCR. The table shows roughly 500,000 clones, with more than 85% occurring only once. The sequenced sample consisted of PBMCs or T cells enriched from blood (not recorded which). These receptors all stem from a woman aged 55-69 years who had recovered from COVID-19.

This chain uses TRBV6-1 with TRBJ1-4; no reliable D call. The germline CDR1 and CDR2 sequences are MNHNS and SASEGT. V was shortened by 2 bases and J by 0 bases, with 10 bases between the two germline ends. The CDR3 is made up of 16 amino acids. The CDR3 bases are TGTGCCAGCAGTGAACCGGGAGATGCAACTAATGAAAAACTGTTTTTT. Its protein is CASSEPGDATNEKLFF.

The chain carries TRBV11-3 and TRBJ1-5; D gene ambiguous. The CDR3 covers 18 residues. From germline, CDR1 is SGHNT and CDR2 YENEEA. V was trimmed by 5 bases and J by 0 bases, leaving 20 bases between them. The CDR3 sequence is CASSPTERKPGSNQPQHF. The CDR3 DNA sequence: TGTGCCAGCAGCCCTACTGAACGCAAGCCCGGTAGCAATCAGCCCCAGCATTTT. The full variable domain, in which reference TRBV11-3 and TRBJ1-5 provide the parts outside the CDR3, is EAGVVQSPRYKIIEKKQPVAFWCNPISGHNTLYWYLQNLGQGPELLIRYENEEAVDDSQLPKDRFSAERLKGVDSTLKIQPAELGDSAVYLCASSPTERKPGSNQPQHFGDGTRLSIL.

The J gene is TRBJ2-5, the V gene TRBV9, with 8 nucleotides matching TRBD1. The V and J ends lost 6 bases and 4 bases, in that order; junction bases with no gene match: 11. The CDR3 consists of 15 residues. CDR1 and CDR2 (germline): SGDLS, YYNGEE. The CDR3 spells CASTLTPGQGETQYF. CDR3 bases: TGTGCCAGCACCCTCACCCCCGGACAGGGAGAGACCCAGTACTTC.

This clone was counted once. The chain is built from TRBV5-1 and TRBJ1-4; perhaps TRBD1 as D (5 bases). Germline V gene sequence: CDR1 SGHRS, CDR2 YFSETQ. Trimming cost V 5 bases and J 6 bases, with 14 bases left between them. The CDR3 has 14 amino acids. This CDR3 reads CASSRLGVDEKLFF. DNA for the CDR3: TGCGCCAGCAGTCGTTTAGGGGTGGATGAAAAACTGTTTTTT.

The CDR3 nucleotides read TGCAGCGGCGGACTAGCGGGGGGGGGAACAGATACGCAGTATTTT. Its translation: CSGGLAGGGTDTQYF. This sequence joins TRBV29-1 and TRBJ2-3, with 15 positions matching TRBD2. This CDR3 has 15 amino acids. J was trimmed by 3 bases and V by 7 bases; bases with no gene match: 5. The germline V gene has CDR1 SQVTM and CDR2 ANQGSEA.

The chain links TRBV10-3 to TRBJ1-5, with D unclear. This CDR3 is 12 amino acids long. V shed 4 bases and J shed 5 bases, with 6 bases lying between them. The V gene's germline CDR1 is ENHRY and CDR2 SYGVKD. The CDR3 loop reads CAISAVDQPQHF. CDR3 bases: TGTGCCATCAGTGCGGTAGATCAGCCCCAGCATTTT.

The V and J genes are TRBV19 and TRBJ2-2; D is perhaps TRBD1 (6 bases). This CDR3 contains 17 residues. Germline CDR1 is LNHDA and CDR2 is SQIVND (reference sequence). V was clipped by 5 bases and J by 7 bases, with 23 bases between them. The CDR3 region is CASSHLAGQLTGGELFF. The CDR3 coding sequence is TGTGCCAGTAGTCATCTTGCAGGACAGCTCACGGGCGGGGAGCTGTTTTTT.

The chain employs TRBV6-6 and TRBJ1-2; possibly TRBD1 for D (6 bases). Trimming removed 5 bases at V and 0 bases at J, with 13 bases between. This CDR3 contains 15 residues. The V gene's germline CDR1 is MNHNY and CDR2 SVGAGI (reference sequence). The DNA of the CDR3 is TGTGCCAGCAGTAAGGACAGCCCAACTAACTATGGCTACACCTTC. This translates into CASSKDSPTNYGYTF.

The chain employs TRBV29-1 and TRBJ1-5, with D possibly matching TRBD1 (6 bases). CDR3 length: 12 residues. CDR1 and CDR2 (germline): SQVTM, ANQGSEA. V lost 7 bases and J 7 bases, leaving 14 bases between the germline ends. In DNA, the CDR3 is TGCAGCGCCCTTGAGGGGGGGCAGCCCCAGCATTTT. Protein: CSALEGGQPQHF.

The chain links TRBV2 to TRBJ1-2; TRBD1 agrees at 12 bases. The length of the CDR3 is 16 residues. Germline assignment: CDR1 SNHLY and CDR2 FYNNEI. Trimming at V came to 6 bases and at J to 5 bases, leaving 10 bases not matched to a gene. CDR3 sequence: CASSTRDRGPEYGYTF. CDR3 coding DNA: TGTGCCAGCAGCACCCGGGACAGGGGGCCGGAATATGGCTACACCTTC.

V gene TRBV19 combines with J gene TRBJ2-3; a possible D gene is TRBD2 (5 bases). V was shortened by 0 bases and J by 1 base, with 11 bases between the two germline ends. This CDR3 is built from 16 residues. Germline CDR1 and CDR2: LNHDA and SQIVND (reference sequence). CDR3 nucleotides: TGTGCCAGTAGTATAGATAGGACTTATGGCACAGATACGCAGTATTTT. This gives the protein CASSIDRTYGTDTQYF.

The chain couples TRBV4-2 to TRBJ1-6, with D hard to call. V lost 0 bases, J lost 4 bases, and 4 bases lay in between. CDR3 length: 14 amino acids. Germline CDR1 is LGHNA and CDR2 is YNFKEQ. The CDR3 DNA reads as TGTGCCAGCAGCCAAGACGGGTATAATTCACCCCTCCACTTT. Protein sequence: CASSQDGYNSPLHF.

In regard to this clone: The junction departs from germline at one end; a sequencing error may be responsible. The rearrangement uses TRBV27 and TRBJ2-1, with TRBD2 matching 8 bases. Germline assignment: CDR1 MNHEY and CDR2 SMNVEV (reference sequence). The CDR3 covers 16 residues. The CDR3 sequence: CASTLSIAGRYNEQFF. Written as DNA, the CDR3 is TGTGCCAGCACTTTATCGATAGCGGGGCGTTACAATGAGCAGTTCTTC.

Remarks on this clone: Other DNA sequences in this specimen translate into the identical CDR3. V gene TRBV3-1 (or the pseudogene TRBV3-2) combines with J gene TRBJ2-3; TRBD2 matches at 7 bases. J was trimmed by 3 bases and V by 8 bases; bases with no gene match: 2. CDR1 LGHDT and CDR2 YNNKEL come from the germline V gene (reference sequence). CDR3 length: 12 amino acids. This chain's CDR3 is CASSRGTDTQYF. CDR3 DNA sequence: TGTGCCAGCTCGCGGGGGACAGATACGCAGTATTTT.

The chain has TRBV2 and TRBJ2-3; 15 bases align to TRBD2. The CDR3 totals 17 residues. V was clipped by 4 bases and J by 0 bases; unmatched bases: 2. Germline CDR1 reads SNHLY; CDR2 reads FYNNEI. The CDR3 nucleotides are TGTGCCAGCAGTGGGGGACTAGCGGGGGGTAGCACAGATACGCAGTATTTT. Its translation is CASSGGLAGGSTDTQYF.

This clone was detected once. V is TRBV5-1 and J is TRBJ2-3; 8 positions match TRBD2. Germline V lookup: CDR1 SGHRS, CDR2 YFSETQ. The CDR3 is made up of 15 amino acids. J gave up 5 bases and V 0 bases, and 5 bases lay outside the gene matches. CDR3 protein: CASSLVAGGIDTQYF. CDR3 coding DNA: TGCGCCAGCAGCTTGGTGGCGGGGGGAATAGATACGCAGTATTTT.

The chain couples TRBV5-8 to TRBJ2-7; 7 bases line up with TRBD2. The junction had 7 bases not matched to a gene; V was cut back by 4 bases and J by 0 bases. Germline CDR1 SGHTS, CDR2 YDEGEE. The CDR3 contains 15 residues. The DNA of the CDR3 is TGTGCCAGCAGCCGCGCGGGGGACCCCTCCTACGAGCAGTACGTC. It specifies CASSRAGDPSYEQYV.

The J gene is TRBJ2-1, the V gene TRBV5-8, with 9 positions matching TRBD2. The junction had 13 bases not matched to a gene; V was cut back by 4 bases and J by 8 bases. The CDR3 runs 16 residues. CDR1 is SGHTS and CDR2 is YDEGEE in the germline V gene. The CDR3 nucleotides are TGTGCCAGCAGCCTTTCCGTCAGCGGGGGGTTTTATGAGCAGTTCTTC. It encodes CASSLSVSGGFYEQFF.

The chain recombines TRBV5-8 with TRBJ2-3; 10 bases align to TRBD2. The length of the CDR3 is 17 residues. V lost 1 base, J lost 0 bases, and 5 bases stayed unmatched. Germline V gene lookup returns CDR1 SGHTS and CDR2 YDEGEE. The CDR3 bases are TGTGCCAGCAGCTTGAAGCTAGCGGGGGCTAGCACAGATACGCAGTATTTT. It codes for CASSLKLAGASTDTQYF.

Written as DNA, the CDR3 is TGCGCCAGCAGCGCTAGCGGGGGGGCTAGGTACAATGAGCAGTTCTTC. Translated: CASSASGGARYNEQFF. This chain uses TRBV5-1 with TRBJ2-1, with 12 bases that match TRBD2. Germline CDR1 is SGHRS and CDR2 is YFSETQ. The CDR3 runs to 16 residues. Unmatched junction bases numbered 6, after V lost 4 bases and J lost 4 bases.

The chain recombines TRBV7-7 with TRBJ2-5; D perhaps matches TRBD2 (6 bases). The germline V gene encodes CDR1 SSHAT and CDR2 FNYEAQ (reference sequence). V was clipped by 5 bases and J by 5 bases, with 18 bases between them. This CDR3 is 15 amino acids long. The CDR3 coding sequence is TGTGCCAGCAGCCCCCGACTAGGTCCCTATGAGACCCAGTACTTC. Residues: CASSPRLGPYETQYF. The full variable domain, in which reference TRBV7-7 and TRBJ2-5 provide the parts outside the CDR3, is GAGVSQSPRYKVTKRGQDVTLRCDPISSHATLYWYQQALGQGPEFLTYFNYEAQPDKSGLPSDRFSAERPEGSISTLTIQRTEQRDSAMYRCASSPRLGPYETQYFGPGTRLLVL.

The chain couples TRBV3-1 (or the pseudogene TRBV3-2) to TRBJ2-2, with a possible D match to TRBD2 (6 bases). This CDR3 region has 12 residues. Germline V gene data show CDR1 as LGHDT and CDR2 as YNNKEL (reference sequence). Trimming cost V 3 bases and J 11 bases, with 10 bases left between them. The CDR3 loop reads CASSQTEGELFF. CDR3 sequence (DNA): TGTGCCAGCAGCCAGACGGAGGGAGAGCTGTTTTTT.

The chain carries TRBV6-1 and TRBJ1-5; possible D gene TRBD1, 6 bases. The CDR3 totals 15 residues. V was trimmed by 1 base and J by 5 bases, leaving 12 bases between them. Germline CDR1 and CDR2: MNHNS and SASEGT. This CDR3 is CASSEVVAGDQPQHF. As DNA, the CDR3 is TGTGCCAGCAGTGAAGTGGTGGCAGGGGATCAGCCCCAGCATTTT.

The V gene is TRBV25-1, the J gene TRBJ2-5; TRBD1 aligns across 9 bases. This CDR3 spans 16 amino acids. With 3 bases clipped from V and 4 bases from J, the junction kept 9 bases outside the gene matches. CDR1 MGHDK and CDR2 SYGVNS come from the germline V gene. The CDR3 spells CASSDRGQGRGETQYF. DNA of the CDR3: TGTGCCAGCAGTGACCGCGGACAGGGGCGAGGAGAGACCCAGTACTTC.

The V call is TRBV5-1, the J call TRBJ2-2; 9 positions agree with TRBD1. There are 17 residues in the CDR3. Germline-derived CDR1 and CDR2 are SGHRS and YFSETQ. Trimming removed 3 bases from V and 1 base from J; junction bases left unmatched: 7. CDR3 sequence: CASSSHRQGGNTGELFF. The CDR3 DNA sequence: TGCGCCAGCAGCTCACACAGACAGGGGGGGAACACCGGGGAGCTGTTTTTT.